The 2 T cell receptor beta chains in this list originate from one sample, sequenced in a study of human T cells and chemical hapten exposure. The time point: patch test 1, 2 weeks after DPC sensitization. The sample's treatment: therapeutic diphenylcyclopropenone sensitization with weekly scalp DPC. TCRdb redid the calling of the RACE reads with MiXCR, one entry per CDR3 protein. This repertoire shows under 450,000 distinct CDR3 sequences, about 4.4% found once; its top ten account for over 2%. The sequencing used whole blood, collected in connection with sensitization to the hapten diphenylcyclopropenone (DPC). These receptors were collected from a woman in her forties or fifties with alopecia areata. Some clones in this sample may be carry-over from other donors' samples.

Many counts were recorded for this clonotype. The chain employs TRBV3-1 and TRBJ1-1; D gene unclear. Germline V CDR1 and CDR2: LGHDT, YNNKEL (reference sequence). Trimming removed 0 bases from V and 8 bases from J, with 13 bases in between. The CDR3 covers 14 residues. For the CDR3, the DNA is TGTGCCAGCAGCCAAGATCTCAGGTTCCCCGAAGCTTTCTTT. Protein sequence: CASSQDLRFPEAFF.

This clonotype was detected many times. This chain uses TRBV6-5 with TRBJ2-5, with D possibly being TRBD2 (5 bases). The CDR3 is 14 amino acids. V lost 3 bases to trimming and J lost 4 bases, with 12 bases between them. The germline CDR1 and CDR2 sequences are MNHEY and SVGAGI. The chain's CDR3 is CASSYRTSRETQYF. As DNA, the CDR3 is TGTGCCAGCAGTTATCGGACTTCGCGAGAGACCCAGTACTTC.